This T cell receptor beta chain came from a study of regulatory T cells in long-lasting Graves disease. Noted time point: newly diagnosed GD, antithyroid drugs for less than 3 months. After RNA was extracted from PBMCs, the TCR library was made from it. CDR1 and CDR2 (germline): SGHTA, FQGTGA. V gave up 0 bases and J gave up 7 bases, with 13 bases separating them. There are 15 residues in the CDR3. iRepertoire HTBI primers and Arm-PCR of CDR3 regions built TCR beta libraries. TCRdb re-analysed the multiplex PCR reads in MiXCR, keeping a single row per CDR3 protein. The sample consists of 620,000 or so distinct CDR3 sequences, around 15% of them appearing once. At least ten counts were recorded for this clonotype. This same sample was also part of a study on T cells in Graves' hyperthyroidism and ophthalmopathy. That study adds: Graves' hyperthyroidism without ophthalmopathy progression within 18 months was termed stable. The primer set for the first-round RT-PCR of the TCR CDR3 was HTBI.

The rearrangement uses TRBV7-3 and TRBJ2-1, with unresolved D. The material was peripheral blood mononuclear cells (PBMCs), obtained at new diagnosis, from a patient treated with antithyroid drugs. The origin of this receptor is a woman aged 25 to 45 with Graves disease. The CDR3 DNA reads TGTGCCAGCAGCTTAACCGCGGACGGTCTGAATGAGCAGTTCTTC. The encoded protein is CASSLTADGLNEQFF.